This T cell receptor beta chain stems from a study of patients and donors after allogeneic stem cell transplantation. TCRdb analysed the RT-PCR reads with MiXCR anew, one entry per CDR3 protein. The sample holds about 110,000 distinct CDR3 sequences; around 38% are singletons and the top ten take roughly 27%. The germline CDR1 and CDR2 sequences are DFQATT and SNEGSKA (reference sequence). The CDR3 runs to 15 residues. Between the trimmed V and J ends, which lost 4 bases and 2 bases, there was a span of 18 bases. The sequence was obtained from a human donor who was either an allogeneic HSCT recipient or a stem cell or donor lymphocyte infusion donor (not recorded which). It is not recorded whose cells these are; they may come from a transplant donor. J is TRBJ2-7 and V is TRBV20-1; tentative D call: TRBD2 (5 bases). What was sequenced was blood, either unsorted or a sorted T cell fraction (not recorded which). CDR3 amino acids: CSATKPGRATYEQYF. In nucleotides, the CDR3 is TGCAGTGCTACAAAACCGGGAAGGGCCACCTACGAGCAGTACTTC.